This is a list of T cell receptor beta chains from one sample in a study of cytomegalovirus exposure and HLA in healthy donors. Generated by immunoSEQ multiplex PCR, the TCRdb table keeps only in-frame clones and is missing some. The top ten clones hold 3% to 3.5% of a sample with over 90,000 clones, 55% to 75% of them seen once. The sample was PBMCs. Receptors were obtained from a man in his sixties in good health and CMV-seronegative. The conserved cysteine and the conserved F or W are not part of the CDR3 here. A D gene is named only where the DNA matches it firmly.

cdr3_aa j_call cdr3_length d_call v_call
SASGSYRDTQY TRBJ2-3 11 TRBD2 TRBV29-1
ASSQELHTEAF TRBJ1-1 11 NA TRBV14
ASSPPSGMRRETQY TRBJ2-5 14 TRBD2 TRBV4-1
ASSPLDTGNTEAF TRBJ1-1 13 NA TRBV18
ASSFLQQGAEAF TRBJ1-1 12 TRBD1 TRBV27
ASGPHPHEQY TRBJ2-7 10 NA TRBV6-6
SQRRDRSNEQF TRBJ2-1 11 TRBD1 TRBV29-1
AWSVLYSKNTEAF TRBJ1-1 13 NA TRBV30
ASSARRGYYEQY TRBJ2-7 12 NA TRBV6-6
ASRNTGLRDTQY TRBJ2-3 12 NA TRBV5-4
ASTPGQGVEKLF TRBJ1-4 12 TRBD1 TRBV19
ASSLVGGAYNEQF TRBJ2-1 13 NA TRBV11-1
ASSVQGPLPGELF TRBJ2-2 13 TRBD1 TRBV2
ASSLLGGPGAQY TRBJ2-3 12 NA TRBV7-3
ASLWDRRGNQPQH TRBJ1-5 13 TRBD1 TRBV6-5
ASSRTGYGYT TRBJ1-2 10 NA TRBV5-4
ASSYDPAGDYEQY NA 13 TRBD2 TRBV6-5
ASSEVDGLAYRTTSYEQY NA 18 NA TRBV6-1
ASSPGTYYEQY NA 11 NA TRBV11-1
ASGQNYGYT TRBJ1-2 9 NA TRBV19
ASSAASGANVLT TRBJ2-6 12 NA TRBV2
ASSRDRHQTSPLH TRBJ1-6 13 TRBD1 TRBV28
AWADQGTSNQPQH TRBJ1-5 13 NA TRBV30
ASSLGEGVGELF TRBJ2-2 12 NA TRBV5-1
ASSLPGQISYEQY TRBJ2-7 13 TRBD1 TRBV28
ASSPLNNEQF TRBJ2-1 10 NA TRBV18
ASRSGGPDTGELF TRBJ2-2 13 TRBD1 TRBV5-6
ASSSNVGGSTEAF TRBJ1-1 13 NA TRBV7-3
ASSFLPTGGNYGYT TRBJ1-2 14 TRBD1 TRBV5-6
ASSRRVYHTEAF TRBJ1-1 12 NA TRBV28
ASSIGLAGAYNEQF TRBJ2-1 14 TRBD2 TRBV19
ASSLVAGGGHEQY TRBJ2-7 13 TRBD1 TRBV7-7
ASSLLSSSYNSPLH TRBJ1-6 14 NA TRBV28
ASSWNLAGGFGYNEQF TRBJ2-1 16 TRBD2 TRBV5-6
ASSLDGQGYTEAF TRBJ1-1 13 TRBD1 TRBV5-1
ASSHIAGLS TRBJ2-3 9 TRBD2 TRBV4-1
ASSSDRGHGAKNIRY TRBJ2-4 15 TRBD1 TRBV13
ASRVWGRADSPLH TRBJ1-6 13 NA TRBV28
ASSPSLAGSTDTQY TRBJ2-3 14 TRBD2 TRBV5-4
ASSSPGFRGTEQF TRBJ2-1 13 NA TRBV28
ASSVGGNSYEQY TRBJ2-7 12 NA TRBV9
AISIQGASLGGYT TRBJ1-2 13 TRBD1 TRBV10-3